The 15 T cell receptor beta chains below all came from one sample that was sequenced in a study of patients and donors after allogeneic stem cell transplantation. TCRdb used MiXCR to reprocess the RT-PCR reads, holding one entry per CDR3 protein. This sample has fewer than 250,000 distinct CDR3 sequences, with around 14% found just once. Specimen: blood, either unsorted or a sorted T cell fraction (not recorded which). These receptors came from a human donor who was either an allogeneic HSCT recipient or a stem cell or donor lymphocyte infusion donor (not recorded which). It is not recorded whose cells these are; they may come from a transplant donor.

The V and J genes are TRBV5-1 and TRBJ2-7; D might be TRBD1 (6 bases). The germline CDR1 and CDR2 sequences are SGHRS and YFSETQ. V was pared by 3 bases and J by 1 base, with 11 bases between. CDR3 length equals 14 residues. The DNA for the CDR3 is TGCGCCAGCAGCTCCCAGACAGGTTCCTACGAGCAGTACTTC. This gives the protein CASSSQTGSYEQYF.

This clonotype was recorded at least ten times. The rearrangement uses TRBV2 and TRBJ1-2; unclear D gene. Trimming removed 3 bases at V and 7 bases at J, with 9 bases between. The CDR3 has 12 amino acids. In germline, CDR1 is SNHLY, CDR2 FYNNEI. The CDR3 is CASSERSGGYTF. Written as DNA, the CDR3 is TGTGCCAGCAGTGAGAGATCGGGTGGCTACACCTTC.

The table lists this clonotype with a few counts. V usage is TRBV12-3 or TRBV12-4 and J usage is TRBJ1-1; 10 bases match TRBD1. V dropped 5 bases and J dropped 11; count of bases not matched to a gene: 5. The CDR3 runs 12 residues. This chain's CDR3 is CASSIDRGHAFF. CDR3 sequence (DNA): TGTGCCAGCAGTATAGACAGGGGGCATGCTTTCTTT.

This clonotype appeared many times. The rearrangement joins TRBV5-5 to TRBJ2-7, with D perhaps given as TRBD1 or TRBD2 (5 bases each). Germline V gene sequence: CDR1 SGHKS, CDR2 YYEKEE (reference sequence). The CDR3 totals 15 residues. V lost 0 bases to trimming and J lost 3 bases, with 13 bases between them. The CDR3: CASSLAGTASYEQYF. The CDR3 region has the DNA TGTGCCAGCAGCTTGGCAGGGACCGCAAGCTACGAGCAGTACTTC.

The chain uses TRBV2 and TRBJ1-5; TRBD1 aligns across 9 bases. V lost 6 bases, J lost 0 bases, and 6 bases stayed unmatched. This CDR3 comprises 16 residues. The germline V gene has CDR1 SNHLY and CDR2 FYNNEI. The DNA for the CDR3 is TGTGCCAGCAGCGCGGGACAGGGTAATAGCAATCAGCCCCAGCATTTT. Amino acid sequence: CASSAGQGNSNQPQHF.

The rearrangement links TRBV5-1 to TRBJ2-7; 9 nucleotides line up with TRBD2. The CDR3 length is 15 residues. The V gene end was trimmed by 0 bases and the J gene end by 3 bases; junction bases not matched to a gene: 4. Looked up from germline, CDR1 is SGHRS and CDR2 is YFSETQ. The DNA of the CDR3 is TGCGCCAGCAGCTTGGTGCTAGCGGGGAACTACGAGCAGTACTTC. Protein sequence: CASSLVLAGNYEQYF.

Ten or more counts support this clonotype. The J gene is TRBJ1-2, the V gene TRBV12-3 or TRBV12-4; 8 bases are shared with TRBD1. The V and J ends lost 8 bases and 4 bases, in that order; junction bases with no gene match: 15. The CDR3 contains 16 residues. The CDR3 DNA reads TGTGCCAGCGATGGACAGGGTCGGTTTTCGGGCTATGGCTACACCTTC. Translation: CASDGQGRFSGYGYTF.

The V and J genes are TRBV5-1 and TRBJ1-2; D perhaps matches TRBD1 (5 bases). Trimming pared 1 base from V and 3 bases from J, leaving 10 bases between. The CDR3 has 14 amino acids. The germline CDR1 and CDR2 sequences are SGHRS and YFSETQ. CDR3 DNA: TGCGCCAGCAGCTTGAGCGGGGGGGACTATGGCTACACCTTC. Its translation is CASSLSGGDYGYTF.

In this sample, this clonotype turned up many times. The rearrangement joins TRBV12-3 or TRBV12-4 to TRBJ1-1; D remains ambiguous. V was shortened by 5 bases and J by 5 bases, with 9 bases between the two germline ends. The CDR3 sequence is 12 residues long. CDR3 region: CASSPAWTEAFF. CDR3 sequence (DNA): TGTGCCAGCAGTCCGGCTTGGACTGAAGCTTTCTTT.

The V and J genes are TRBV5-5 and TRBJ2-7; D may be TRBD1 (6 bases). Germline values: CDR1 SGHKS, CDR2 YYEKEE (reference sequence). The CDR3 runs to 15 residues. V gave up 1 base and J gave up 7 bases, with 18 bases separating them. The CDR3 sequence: CASSLSPQGVREQYF. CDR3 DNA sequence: TGTGCCAGCAGCTTGTCCCCACAGGGAGTTCGAGAGCAGTACTTC. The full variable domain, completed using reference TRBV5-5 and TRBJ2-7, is DAGVTQSPTHLIKTRGQQVTLRCSPISGHKSVSWYQQVLGQGPQFIFQYYEKEERGRGNFPDRFSARQFPNYSSELNVNALLLGDSALYLCASSLSPQGVREQYFGPGTRLTVT.

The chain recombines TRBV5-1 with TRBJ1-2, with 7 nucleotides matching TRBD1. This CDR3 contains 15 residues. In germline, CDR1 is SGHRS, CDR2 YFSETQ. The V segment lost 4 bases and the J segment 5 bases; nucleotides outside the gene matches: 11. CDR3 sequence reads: CASSPTQGPIYGYTF. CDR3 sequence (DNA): TGCGCCAGCAGCCCTACACAGGGGCCCATATATGGCTACACCTTC.

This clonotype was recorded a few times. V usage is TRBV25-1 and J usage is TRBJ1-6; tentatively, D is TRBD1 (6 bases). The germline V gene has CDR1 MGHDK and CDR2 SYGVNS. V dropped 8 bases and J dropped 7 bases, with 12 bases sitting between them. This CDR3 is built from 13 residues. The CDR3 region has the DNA TGTGCCAGCGGTCCCACAGGGAATTCACCCCTCCACTTT. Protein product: CASGPTGNSPLHF.

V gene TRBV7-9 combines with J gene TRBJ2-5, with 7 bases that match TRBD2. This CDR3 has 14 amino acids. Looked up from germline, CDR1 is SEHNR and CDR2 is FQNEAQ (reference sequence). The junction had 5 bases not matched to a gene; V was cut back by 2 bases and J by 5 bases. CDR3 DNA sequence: TGTGCCAGCAGCTTACGGGCGGGAGAGGAGACCCAGTACTTC. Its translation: CASSLRAGEETQYF.

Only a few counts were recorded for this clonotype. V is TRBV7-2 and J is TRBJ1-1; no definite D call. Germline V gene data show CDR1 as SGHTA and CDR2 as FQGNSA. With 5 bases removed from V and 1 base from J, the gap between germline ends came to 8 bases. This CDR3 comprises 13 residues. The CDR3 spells CASSNSRNTEAFF. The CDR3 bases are TGTGCCAGCAGCAATTCCAGGAACACTGAAGCTTTCTTT.

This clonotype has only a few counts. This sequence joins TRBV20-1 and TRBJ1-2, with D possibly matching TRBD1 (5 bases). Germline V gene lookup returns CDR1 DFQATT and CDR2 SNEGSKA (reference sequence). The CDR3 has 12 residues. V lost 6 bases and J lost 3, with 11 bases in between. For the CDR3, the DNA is TGCAGTGCAAAACGGGGGGACTATGGCTACACCTTC. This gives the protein CSAKRGDYGYTF.